The entry below describes one TCR beta chain. Its antigen is unidentified. The data are from a study of T cells in localized non-small cell lung cancer. Whole-study findings and limits: It was uninvolved adjacent lung that showed the highest T cell clonality, exceeding tumor. Higher adjacent-lung clonality was associated with shorter survival. Appearances in adjacent lung were noted for a median approximately 50 of the top 100 tumor clones.

This CDR3 is built from 16 residues. Germline CDR1 KGHSH, CDR2 LQKENI. V lost 3 bases to trimming and J lost 1 base, with 10 bases between them. Produced via immunoSEQ multiplex PCR; TCRdb's table is partial and in-frame only. Of around 31,000 clones listed, less than 90% are singletons. The sequences come from peripheral blood, collected before any cancer treatment. The chain employs TRBV18 and TRBJ2-6; D not certain. This TCR was sampled from a female donor older than 55 with stage I lung adenocarcinoma. In DNA, the CDR3 is TGTGCCAGCTCACCCTCTCCCCCTTCTGGGGCCAACGTCCTGACTTTC. Its protein is CASSPSPPSGANVLTF.